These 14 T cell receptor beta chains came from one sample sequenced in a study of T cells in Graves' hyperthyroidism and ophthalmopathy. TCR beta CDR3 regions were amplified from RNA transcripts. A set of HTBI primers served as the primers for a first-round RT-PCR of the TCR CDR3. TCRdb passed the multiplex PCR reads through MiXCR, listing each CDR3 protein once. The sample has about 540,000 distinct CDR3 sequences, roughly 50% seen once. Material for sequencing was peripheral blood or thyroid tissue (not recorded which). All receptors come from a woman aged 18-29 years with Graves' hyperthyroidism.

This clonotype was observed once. CDR3 sequence reads: CSARGHFSLAFF. As DNA, the CDR3 is TGCAGTGCTAGGGGACACTTCTCTTTGGCTTTCTTT. The chain employs TRBV20-1 and TRBJ1-1, with D tentatively TRBD1 (6 bases). Germline loops: CDR1 DFQATT, CDR2 SNEGSKA (reference sequence). The CDR3 length is 12 residues. V shed 3 bases and J shed 11 bases, with 16 bases lying between them.

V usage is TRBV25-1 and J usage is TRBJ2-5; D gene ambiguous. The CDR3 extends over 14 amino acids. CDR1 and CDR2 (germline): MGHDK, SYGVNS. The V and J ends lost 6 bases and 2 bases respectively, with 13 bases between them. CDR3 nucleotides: TGTGCCAGCAGGATACCGGGCCGGCAAGAGACCCAGTACTTC. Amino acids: CASRIPGRQETQYF.

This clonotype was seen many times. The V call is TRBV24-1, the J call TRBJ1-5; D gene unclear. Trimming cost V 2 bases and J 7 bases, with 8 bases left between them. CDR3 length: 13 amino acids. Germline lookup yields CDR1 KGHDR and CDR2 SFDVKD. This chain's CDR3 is CATSDWGVQPQHF. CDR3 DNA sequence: TGTGCCACCAGTGATTGGGGTGTACAGCCCCAGCATTTT.

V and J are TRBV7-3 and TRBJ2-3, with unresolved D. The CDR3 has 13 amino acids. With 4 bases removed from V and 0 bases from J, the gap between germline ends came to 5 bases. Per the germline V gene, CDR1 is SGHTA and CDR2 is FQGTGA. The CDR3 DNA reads TGTGCCAGCAGCTCCCCTAGCACAGATACGCAGTATTTT. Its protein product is CASSSPSTDTQYF.

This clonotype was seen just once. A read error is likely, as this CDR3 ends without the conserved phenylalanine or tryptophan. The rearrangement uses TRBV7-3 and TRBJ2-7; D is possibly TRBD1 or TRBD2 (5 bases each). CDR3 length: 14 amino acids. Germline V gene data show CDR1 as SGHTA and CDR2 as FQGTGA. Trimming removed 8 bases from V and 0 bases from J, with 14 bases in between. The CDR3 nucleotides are TGTGCCAGCGGCCGGGACGGAGCCTCCTACGAGCAGTACCTC. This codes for CASGRDGASYEQYL.

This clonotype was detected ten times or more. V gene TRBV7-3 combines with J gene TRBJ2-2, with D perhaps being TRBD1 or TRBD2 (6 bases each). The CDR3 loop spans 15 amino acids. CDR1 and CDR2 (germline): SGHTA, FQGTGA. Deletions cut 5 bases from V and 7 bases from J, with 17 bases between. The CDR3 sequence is CASSPTEGVGGELFF. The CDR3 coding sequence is TGTGCCAGCAGCCCCACGGAGGGGGTGGGCGGGGAGCTGTTTTTT.

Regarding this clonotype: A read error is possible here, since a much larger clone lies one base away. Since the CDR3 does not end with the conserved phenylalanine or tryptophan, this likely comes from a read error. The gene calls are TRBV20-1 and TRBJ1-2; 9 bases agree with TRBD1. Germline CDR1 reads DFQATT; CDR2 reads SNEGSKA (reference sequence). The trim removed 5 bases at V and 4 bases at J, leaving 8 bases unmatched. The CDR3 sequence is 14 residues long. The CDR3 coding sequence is TGCAGTGCTGCCCGGGACAGGGACCCCTATGGCTACACCTTA. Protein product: CSAARDRDPYGYTL.

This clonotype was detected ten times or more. The CDR3 spells CAIRPGQNTEAFF. The CDR3 DNA sequence: TGTGCCATCCGACCGGGACAGAACACTGAAGCTTTCTTT. The gene calls are TRBV10-3 and TRBJ1-1; D is perhaps TRBD1 (6 bases). Trimming removed 8 bases at V and 1 base at J, with 11 bases between. The germline V gene encodes CDR1 ENHRY and CDR2 SYGVKD. There are 13 residues in the CDR3.

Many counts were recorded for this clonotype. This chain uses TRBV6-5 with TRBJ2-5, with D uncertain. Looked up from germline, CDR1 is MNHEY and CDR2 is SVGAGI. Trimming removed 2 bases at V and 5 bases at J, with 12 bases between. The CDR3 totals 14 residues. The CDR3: CASSYEGLRETQYF. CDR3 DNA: TGTGCCAGCAGTTACGAAGGTCTGCGGGAGACCCAGTACTTC.

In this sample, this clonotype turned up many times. The CDR3 region is CASMVDRSYEQYF. CDR3 in DNA: TGTGCCAGCATGGTGGACAGGTCCTACGAGCAGTACTTC. The chain carries TRBV6-1 and TRBJ2-7; 7 bases align to TRBD1. Germline V CDR1 and CDR2: MNHNS, SASEGT. CDR3 length: 13 amino acids. V shed 7 bases and J 1 base; nucleotides not matched to a gene: 4.

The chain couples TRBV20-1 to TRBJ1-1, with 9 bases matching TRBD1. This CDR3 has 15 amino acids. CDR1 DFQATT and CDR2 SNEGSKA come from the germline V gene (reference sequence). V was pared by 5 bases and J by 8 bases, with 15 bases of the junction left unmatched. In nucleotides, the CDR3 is TGCAGTGCTGCGAAGGGGGAGGACAGGGGAACCGAAGCTTTCTTT. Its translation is CSAAKGEDRGTEAFF.

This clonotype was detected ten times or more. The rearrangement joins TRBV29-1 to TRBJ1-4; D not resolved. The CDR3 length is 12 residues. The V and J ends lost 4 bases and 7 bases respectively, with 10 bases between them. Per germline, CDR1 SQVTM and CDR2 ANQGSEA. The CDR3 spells CSVGGGPEKLFF. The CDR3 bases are TGCAGCGTTGGAGGAGGGCCTGAAAAACTGTTTTTT.

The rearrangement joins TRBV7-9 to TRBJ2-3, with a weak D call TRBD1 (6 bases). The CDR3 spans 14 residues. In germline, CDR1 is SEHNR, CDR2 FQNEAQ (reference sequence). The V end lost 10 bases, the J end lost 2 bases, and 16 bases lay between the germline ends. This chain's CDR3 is CATPLGDNTDTQYF. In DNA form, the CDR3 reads TGTGCCACCCCTCTCGGGGACAACACAGATACGCAGTATTTT.

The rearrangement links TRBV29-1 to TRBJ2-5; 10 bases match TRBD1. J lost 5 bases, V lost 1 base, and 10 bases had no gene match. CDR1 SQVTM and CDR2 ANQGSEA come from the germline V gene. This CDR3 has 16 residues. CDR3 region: CSVEGGTGDTGETQYF. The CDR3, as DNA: TGCAGCGTTGAAGGAGGGACAGGGGACACCGGGGAGACCCAGTACTTC.